This paragraph covers one T cell receptor (beta chain) sequence. Original analysis: Reference gene primer amplification gave estimated nucleated cell counts. TCRdb's copy holds only in-frame clones and misses some; the assay was immunoSEQ multiplex PCR. For V, J and clone size, that table is used; D and trimming come from the DNA. The sample lists 150,000 to 200,000 clones, 89% occurring once. The V gene lost 1 base and the J gene lost 13 bases, with 13 bases spanning the gap. The germline gives CDR1 LGHDT, CDR2 YNNKEL (reference sequence). The CDR3 is made up of 12 amino acids. This sample stems from a study of blood T cell repertoires in COVID-19. Study-wide context: Sites in the United States, Italy and Spain provided acute and convalescent COVID-19 samples. T cells, B-cell-depleted T cells, or PBMCs supplied cDNA or gDNA.

The clonotype comes from a man aged 55 to 70 with acute or convalescent COVID-19. J is TRBJ1-2 and V is TRBV3-1 (or the pseudogene TRBV3-2), with D unclear. The source material was peripheral blood. The CDR3 DNA is TGTGCCAGCAGCCAAGTCGAGAGGGAGGTCACCTTC. This sequence encodes CASSQVEREVTF.